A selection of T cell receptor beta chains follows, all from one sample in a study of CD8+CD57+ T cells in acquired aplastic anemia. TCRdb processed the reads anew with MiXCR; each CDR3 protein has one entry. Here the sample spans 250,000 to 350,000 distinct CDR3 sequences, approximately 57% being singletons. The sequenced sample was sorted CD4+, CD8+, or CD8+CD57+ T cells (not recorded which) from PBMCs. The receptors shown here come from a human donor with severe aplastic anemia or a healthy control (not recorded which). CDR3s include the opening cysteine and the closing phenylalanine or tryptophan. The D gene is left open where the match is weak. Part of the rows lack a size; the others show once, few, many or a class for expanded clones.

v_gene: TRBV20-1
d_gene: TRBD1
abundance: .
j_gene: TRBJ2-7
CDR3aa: CSGFGTGFYEQYF
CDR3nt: TGCAGTGGCTTCGGGACAGGGTTCTACGAGCAGTACTTC

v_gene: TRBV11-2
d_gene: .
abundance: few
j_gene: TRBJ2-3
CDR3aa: CASSQIGALGGRADTQYF
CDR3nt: TGTGCCAGCAGCCAAATCGGGGCACTTGGGGGCCGGGCAGATACGCAGTATTTT

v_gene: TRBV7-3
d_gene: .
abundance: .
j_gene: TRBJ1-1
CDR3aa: CASVLTTEAFF
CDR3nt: TGTGCCAGCGTCCTGACCACTGAAGCTTTCTTT

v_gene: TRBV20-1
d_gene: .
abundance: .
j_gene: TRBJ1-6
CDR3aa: CSAREANPHLHF
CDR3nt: TGCAGTGCTAGAGAGGCTAATCCACACCTCCACTTT

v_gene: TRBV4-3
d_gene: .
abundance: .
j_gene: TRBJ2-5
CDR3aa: CASSPVESTQETQYF
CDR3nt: TGCGCCAGCAGCCCAGTGGAGTCCACGCAAGAGACCCAGTACTTC

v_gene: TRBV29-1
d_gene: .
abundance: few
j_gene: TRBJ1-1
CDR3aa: CSVWGLEAFF
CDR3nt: TGCAGCGTGTGGGGTCTCGAAGCTTTCTTT

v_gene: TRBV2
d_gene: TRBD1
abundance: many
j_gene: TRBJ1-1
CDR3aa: CASRRDSLKNTEAFF
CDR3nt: TGTGCCAGCAGAAGGGACAGCTTAAAGAACACTGAAGCTTTCTTT

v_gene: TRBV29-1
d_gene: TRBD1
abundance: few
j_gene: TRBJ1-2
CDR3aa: CSVYGQGNGYTF
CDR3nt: TGCAGCGTTTACGGACAGGGTAACGGCTACACCTTC

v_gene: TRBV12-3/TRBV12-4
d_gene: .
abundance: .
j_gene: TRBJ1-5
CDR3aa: CASSLNGRPQDQPQHF
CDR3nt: TGTGCCAGCAGTTTAAACGGCAGGCCGCAAGATCAGCCCCAGCATTTT

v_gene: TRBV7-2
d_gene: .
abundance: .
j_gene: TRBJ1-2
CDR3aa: CASSKSSGTANYGYTF
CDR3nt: TGTGCCAGCAGCAAAAGTAGCGGGACGGCTAACTATGGCTACACCTTC

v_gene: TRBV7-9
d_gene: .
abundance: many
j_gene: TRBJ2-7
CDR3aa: CASSPGISYEQYF
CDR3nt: TGTGCCAGCAGCCCGGGTATCTCCTACGAGCAGTACTTC

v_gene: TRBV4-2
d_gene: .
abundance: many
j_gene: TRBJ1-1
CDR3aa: CASSQSRAGTEAFF
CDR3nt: TGTGCCAGCAGCCAATCCAGGGCCGGCACTGAAGCTTTCTTT

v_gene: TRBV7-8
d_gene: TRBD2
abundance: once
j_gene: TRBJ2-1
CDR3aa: CASSLIRGGSYNEQFF
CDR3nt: TGTGCCAGCAGCTTAATTCGCGGGGGCTCCTACAATGAGCAGTTCTTC

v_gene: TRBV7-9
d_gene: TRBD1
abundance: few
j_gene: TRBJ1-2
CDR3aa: CASSLGAGTGLDYGYTF
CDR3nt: TGTGCCAGCAGCTTAGGGGCCGGGACAGGTTTGGACTATGGCTACACCTTC

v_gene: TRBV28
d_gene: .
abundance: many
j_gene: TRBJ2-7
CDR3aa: CASSWGVPYEQYF
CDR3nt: TGTGCCAGCAGTTGGGGGGTTCCCTACGAGCAGTACTTC

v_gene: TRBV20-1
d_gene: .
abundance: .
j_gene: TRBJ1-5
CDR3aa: CSAQDAFDQPQHF
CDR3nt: TGCAGTGCTCAAGACGCGTTCGATCAGCCCCAGCATTTT

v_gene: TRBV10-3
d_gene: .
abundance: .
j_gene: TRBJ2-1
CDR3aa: CAISVSVVGDYNEQFF
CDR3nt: TGTGCCATCAGTGTAAGTGTCGTAGGGGACTACAATGAGCAGTTCTTC

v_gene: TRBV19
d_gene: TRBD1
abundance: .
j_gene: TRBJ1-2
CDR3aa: CASSTNRDRGFTIGYTF
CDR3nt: TGTGCCAGTAGTACGAACCGGGACAGGGGATTTACTATTGGCTACACCTTC

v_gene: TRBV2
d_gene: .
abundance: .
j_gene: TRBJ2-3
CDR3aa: CASSEPVGGDTQYF
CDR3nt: TGTGCCAGCAGTGAACCCGTAGGGGGGGATACGCAGTATTTT

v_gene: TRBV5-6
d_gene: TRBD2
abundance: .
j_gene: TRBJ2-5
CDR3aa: CASSLDSGEAHF
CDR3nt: TGTGCCAGCAGCTTGGATAGCGGGGAAGCGCACTTC

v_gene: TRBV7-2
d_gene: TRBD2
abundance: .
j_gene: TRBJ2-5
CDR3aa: CASSLSGGETQYF
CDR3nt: TGTGCCAGCAGCCTCAGCGGGGGGGAGACCCAGTACTTC

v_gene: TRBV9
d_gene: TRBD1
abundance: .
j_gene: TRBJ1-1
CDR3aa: CASSAGQGAGRTEAFF
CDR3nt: TGTGCCAGCAGTGCGGGACAGGGGGCAGGGCGCACTGAAGCTTTCTTT

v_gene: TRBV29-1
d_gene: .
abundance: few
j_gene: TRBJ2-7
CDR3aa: CSVVWGHEQYF
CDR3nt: TGCAGCGTTGTCTGGGGTCACGAGCAGTACTTC

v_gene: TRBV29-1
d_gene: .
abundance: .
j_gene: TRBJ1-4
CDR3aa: CSVEDPQGMEKLFF
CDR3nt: TGCAGCGTTGAAGATCCTCAGGGTATGGAAAAACTGTTTTTT

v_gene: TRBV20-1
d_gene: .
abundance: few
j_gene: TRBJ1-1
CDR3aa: CSASRSLGRFEAFF
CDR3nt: TGCAGTGCTAGCCGTTCGTTGGGCCGATTTGAAGCTTTCTTT

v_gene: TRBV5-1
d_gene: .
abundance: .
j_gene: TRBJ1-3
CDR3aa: CASSLEPGALRDTIYF
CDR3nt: TGCGCCAGCAGTTTGGAGCCGGGGGCGCTTAGGGACACCATATATTTT

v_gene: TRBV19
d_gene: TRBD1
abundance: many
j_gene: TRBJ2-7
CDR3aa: CASSRTGPFYEQYF
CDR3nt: TGTGCCAGTTCTCGGACAGGGCCCTTCTACGAGCAGTACTTC

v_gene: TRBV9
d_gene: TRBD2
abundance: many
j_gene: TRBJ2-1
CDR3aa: CASSVIAGGYYNEQFF
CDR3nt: TGTGCCAGCAGCGTAATAGCGGGGGGCTACTACAATGAGCAGTTCTTC

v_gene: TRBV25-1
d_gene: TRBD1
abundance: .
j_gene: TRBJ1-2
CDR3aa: CASNRGGSGYTF
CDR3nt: TGTGCCAGCAACAGGGGAGGTAGTGGCTACACCTTC

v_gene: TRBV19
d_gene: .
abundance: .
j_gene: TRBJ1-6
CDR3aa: CASTREGSSPLHF
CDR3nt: TGTGCCAGTACCAGGGAGGGCTCGTCACCCCTCCACTTT

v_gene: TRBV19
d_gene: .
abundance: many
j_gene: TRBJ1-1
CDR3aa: CASSYDAPERAMNTEAFF
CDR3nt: TGTGCCAGTAGTTATGACGCGCCCGAGAGAGCCATGAACACTGAAGCTTTCTTT

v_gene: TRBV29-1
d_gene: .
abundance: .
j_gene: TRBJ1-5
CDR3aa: CSPLGRVYQPQHF
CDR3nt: TGCAGCCCCCTGGGCAGGGTGTATCAGCCCCAGCATTTT

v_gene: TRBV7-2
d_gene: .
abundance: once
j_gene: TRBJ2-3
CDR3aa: CASSQGSDTQYF
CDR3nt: TGCGCCAGCAGCCAAGGGTCAGATACGCAGTATTTT

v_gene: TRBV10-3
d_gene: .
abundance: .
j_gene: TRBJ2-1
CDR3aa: CAISVGTGMNEQFF
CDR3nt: TGTGCCATCAGTGTGGGAACAGGGATGAATGAGCAGTTCTTC

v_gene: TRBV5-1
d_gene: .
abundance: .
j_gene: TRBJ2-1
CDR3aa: CASSPGAYEQFF
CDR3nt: TGCGCCAGCAGCCCGGGGGCGTATGAGCAGTTCTTC

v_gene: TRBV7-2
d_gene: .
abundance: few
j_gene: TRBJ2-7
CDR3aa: CASSLPEGVAYEQYF
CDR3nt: TGTGCCAGCAGCCTTCCGGAAGGGGTAGCCTACGAGCAGTACTTC

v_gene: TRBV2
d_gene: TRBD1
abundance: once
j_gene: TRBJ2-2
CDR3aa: CASSELGQLTGELFF
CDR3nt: TGTGCCAGCAGTGAGCTGGGACAGCTCACCGGGGAGCTGTTTTTT

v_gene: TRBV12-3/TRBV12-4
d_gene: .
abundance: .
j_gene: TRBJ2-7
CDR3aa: CASSPRRGSYERYF
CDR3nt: TGTGCCAGCAGTCCTCGCCGGGGCTCCTACGAGCGGTACTTC

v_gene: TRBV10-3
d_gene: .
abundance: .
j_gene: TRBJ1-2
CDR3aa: CASNQDVRGYTF
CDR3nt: TGTGCCAGCAATCAGGACGTCCGTGGCTACACCTTC

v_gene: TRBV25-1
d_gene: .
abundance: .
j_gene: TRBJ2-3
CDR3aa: CASSVFGTDTQYF
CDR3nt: TGTGCCAGCAGTGTTTTTGGCACAGATACGCAGTATTTT

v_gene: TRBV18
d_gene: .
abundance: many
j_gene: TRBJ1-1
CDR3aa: CASSDRNTEAFF
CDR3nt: TGTGCCAGCTCGGACAGGAACACTGAAGCTTTCTTT

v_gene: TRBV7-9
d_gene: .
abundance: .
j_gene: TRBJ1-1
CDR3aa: CASSLPGRSTEAFF
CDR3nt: TGTGCCAGCAGCCTACCGGGCCGGAGCACTGAAGCTTTCTTT

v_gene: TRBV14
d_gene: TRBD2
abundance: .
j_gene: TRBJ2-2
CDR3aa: CASSSGLAGGVTGELFF
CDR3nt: TGTGCCAGCAGCTCAGGACTAGCGGGAGGGGTTACCGGGGAGCTGTTTTTT

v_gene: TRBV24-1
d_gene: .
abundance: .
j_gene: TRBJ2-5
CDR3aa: CATSDSATNTGETQYF
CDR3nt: TGTGCCACCAGTGATTCTGCCACGAACACCGGGGAGACCCAGTACTTC

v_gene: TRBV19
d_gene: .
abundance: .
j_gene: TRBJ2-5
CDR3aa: CASSSRSRVPQYF
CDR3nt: TGTGCCAGTAGTTCCCGATCGCGTGTGCCCCAGTACTTC

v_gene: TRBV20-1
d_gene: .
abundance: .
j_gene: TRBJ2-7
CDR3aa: CSAGQLTYEQYF
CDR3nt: TGCAGTGCTGGACAGTTGACCTACGAGCAGTACTTC

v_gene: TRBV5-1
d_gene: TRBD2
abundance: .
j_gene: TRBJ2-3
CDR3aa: CASSSGTSGALTQYF
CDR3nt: TGCGCCAGCAGCTCCGGGACTAGCGGGGCCCTTACGCAGTATTTT

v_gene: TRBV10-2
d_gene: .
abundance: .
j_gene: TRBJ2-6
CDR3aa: CASSDASGANVLTF
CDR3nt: TGCGCCAGCAGTGATGCCTCTGGGGCCAACGTCCTGACTTTC

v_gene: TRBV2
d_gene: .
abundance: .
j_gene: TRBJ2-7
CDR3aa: CASSEGRESSYEQYF
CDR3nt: TGTGCCAGCAGTGAGGGCAGGGAAAGCTCCTACGAGCAGTACTTC

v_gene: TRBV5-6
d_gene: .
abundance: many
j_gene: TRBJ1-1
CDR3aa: CASSRERAGLSTEAFF
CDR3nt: TGTGCCAGCAGTAGGGAGCGGGCAGGGTTATCCACTGAAGCTTTCTTT

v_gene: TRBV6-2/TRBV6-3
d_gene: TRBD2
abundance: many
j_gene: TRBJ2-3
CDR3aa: CASSPGLARDTQYF
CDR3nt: TGTGCCAGTAGCCCGGGACTAGCTCGAGATACGCAGTATTTT

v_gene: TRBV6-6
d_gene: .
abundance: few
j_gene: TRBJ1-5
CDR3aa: CASGDGNQPQHF
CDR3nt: TGTGCCAGTGGTGATGGCAATCAGCCCCAGCATTTT

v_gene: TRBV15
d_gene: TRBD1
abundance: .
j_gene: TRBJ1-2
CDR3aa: CATSRVPGQGDGYTF
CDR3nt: TGTGCCACCAGCAGAGTACCGGGACAGGGCGATGGCTACACCTTC

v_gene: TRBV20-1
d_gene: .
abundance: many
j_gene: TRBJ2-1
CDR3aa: CSAGPINSAGYNEQFF
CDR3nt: TGCAGTGCTGGACCCATAAATAGCGCCGGTTACAATGAGCAGTTCTTC

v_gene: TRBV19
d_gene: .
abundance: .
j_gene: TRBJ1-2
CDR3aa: CASSTSTGTLNYGYTF
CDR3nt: TGTGCCAGTAGTACCTCAACCGGGACACTGAACTATGGCTACACCTTC